The 15 T cell receptor beta chains below were found in one sample sequenced in a study of radiotherapy plus CTLA-4 blockade in lung cancer. The data were produced by immunoSEQ multiplex PCR, yet TCRdb's version contains in-frame clones alone and is incomplete. The top ten hold under 4% of the sample, which has about 98,000 clones, 82% seen once. The source material was peripheral blood, sampled from a patient treated with radiotherapy plus ipilimumab. The receptors originated from a human donor with non-small cell lung cancer who had a partial response to radiotherapy plus ipilimumab.

The table lists this clone with a few counts. V and J are TRBV9 and TRBJ2-3, with no clear D. The germline gives CDR1 SGDLS, CDR2 YYNGEE. The CDR3 sequence is 16 residues long. Deletions cut 1 base from V and 2 bases from J, with 14 bases between. The CDR3 sequence is CASSVSGLTDTDTQYF. CDR3 in DNA: TGTGCCAGCAGCGTATCCGGGTTAACGGACACAGATACGCAGTATTTT.

This clone was counted a few times. J is TRBJ2-3 and V is TRBV7-2; 8 positions agree with TRBD1. The germline V gene encodes CDR1 SGHTA and CDR2 FQGNSA. This CDR3 is 16 amino acids long. V dropped 2 bases and J dropped 3; count of bases not matched to a gene: 7. The CDR3 bases are TGTGCCAGCAGCTTAATCGGGCAGGGGGCAACAGATACGCAGTATTTT. Translation: CASSLIGQGATDTQYF.

This clone was seen more than once but under ten times. V usage is TRBV27 and J usage is TRBJ2-7; TRBD1 agrees at 7 bases. CDR1 and CDR2 from the germline V gene are MNHEY and SMNVEV (reference sequence). The CDR3 is made up of 15 amino acids. The V segment lost 6 bases and the J segment 3 bases; nucleotides outside the gene matches: 11. The CDR3 DNA reads TGTGCCAGCAGCCTGGCTAGGACAGGCGGCTACGAGCAGTACTTC. The encoded protein is CASSLARTGGYEQYF.

V usage is TRBV28 and J usage is TRBJ1-3; no clear D gene. Germline CDR1 MDHEN, CDR2 SYDVKM. This CDR3 spans 15 amino acids. The V and J ends lost 5 bases and 0 bases respectively, with 11 bases between them. The CDR3 sequence is CASSPPGRSGNTIYF. For the CDR3, the DNA is TGTGCCAGCAGTCCCCCTGGCCGCTCTGGAAACACCATATATTTT.

The chain joins TRBV5-1 to TRBJ1-2; D is possibly TRBD1 (5 bases). CDR1 SGHRS and CDR2 YFSETQ come from the germline V gene. The ends were cut back, 0 bases at V and 3 bases at J, with 12 bases in the middle. The CDR3 loop spans 15 amino acids. As DNA, the CDR3 is TGCGCCAGCAGCTTGGATGGGGGGACCTACTATGGCTACACCTTC. Protein product: CASSLDGGTYYGYTF.

The V call is TRBV5-5, the J call TRBJ2-5; the match to TRBD2 covers 10 bases. The germline V gene has CDR1 SGHKS and CDR2 YYEKEE (reference sequence). This CDR3 is 15 amino acids long. Trimming cost V 1 base and J 2 bases; bases outside gene matches: 2. CDR3 in amino acids: CASSLSSGRQETQYF. CDR3 nucleotide sequence: TGTGCCAGCAGCTTGTCTAGCGGGAGACAAGAGACCCAGTACTTC. Full variable domain (rest looked up from reference TRBV5-5 and TRBJ2-5): DAGVTQSPTHLIKTRGQQVTLRCSPISGHKSVSWYQQVLGQGPQFIFQYYEKEERGRGNFPDRFSARQFPNYSSELNVNALLLGDSALYLCASSLSSGRQETQYFGPGTRLLVL.

The rearrangement joins TRBV19 to TRBJ2-3; D remains unclear. Germline V gene data show CDR1 as LNHDA and CDR2 as SQIVND (reference sequence). V was shortened by 6 bases and J by 0 bases, with 13 bases between the two germline ends. The CDR3 length is 15 residues. Here the CDR3 DNA reads TGTGCCAGTAGCAATACCCCTATTAGCACAGATACGCAGTATTTT. Protein: CASSNTPISTDTQYF.

The table lists this clone with a count of one. This chain joins TRBV2 and TRBJ2-1, with TRBD1 matching 12 bases. The J segment lost 9 bases and the V segment lost 7 bases, leaving 7 bases of the junction unmatched. Germline V gives CDR1 SNHLY, CDR2 FYNNEI. The CDR3 covers 14 residues. The DNA of the CDR3 is TGTGCCAGCAAACCCGGGACAGGGGGCGCTGAGCAGTTCTTC. It encodes CASKPGTGGAEQFF.

The chain is built from TRBV7-2 and TRBJ1-4; possibly TRBD1 for D (5 bases). Germline assignment: CDR1 SGHTA and CDR2 FQGNSA. There are 14 residues in the CDR3. Trimming took 5 bases from V and 7 from J, leaving 14 bases between them. CDR3 coding DNA: TGTGCCAGCAGCCCCCGGACATCGGGTGAAAAACTGTTTTTT. It is translated as CASSPRTSGEKLFF.

This chain connects TRBV19 to TRBJ1-3; D is perhaps TRBD1 (6 bases). Looked up from germline, CDR1 is LNHDA and CDR2 is SQIVND (reference sequence). V was cut by 5 bases and J by 0 bases, with 14 bases left in between. CDR3 length: 16 amino acids. The CDR3 coding sequence is TGTGCCAGTAGTTTGGACAGACCGAGCTCTGGAAACACCATATATTTT. Its protein product is CASSLDRPSSGNTIYF.

The V and J genes are TRBV5-1 and TRBJ2-1; 7 bases fit TRBD2. This CDR3 spans 14 amino acids. V dropped 0 bases and J dropped 5; count of bases not matched to a gene: 2. Germline V CDR1 and CDR2: SGHRS, YFSETQ. This chain's CDR3 is CASSLVSGNNEQFF. CDR3 DNA sequence: TGCGCCAGCAGCTTGGTGAGCGGGAACAATGAGCAGTTCTTC.

The chain carries TRBV7-2 and TRBJ2-2; 8 bases agree with TRBD1. With V trimmed by 5 bases and J by 7 bases, 6 bases remained unmatched. Per germline, CDR1 SGHTA and CDR2 FQGNSA. This CDR3 is built from 14 residues. The CDR3 is CASSGQGADGELFF. CDR3 in DNA: TGTGCCAGCAGCGGTCAGGGGGCCGACGGGGAGCTGTTTTTT.

V and J are TRBV6-1 and TRBJ1-1; 7 bases line up with TRBD1. Unmatched junction bases numbered 9, after V lost 6 bases and J lost 2 bases. Germline values: CDR1 MNHNS, CDR2 SASEGT. CDR3 length: 15 amino acids. CDR3 protein: CASRKTTGLNTEAFF. Written as DNA, the CDR3 is TGTGCCAGCAGAAAAACGACAGGGCTCAACACTGAAGCTTTCTTT.

This clone was detected only a few times. This chain links TRBV27 with TRBJ2-1; perhaps TRBD2 as D (6 bases). V was pared by 2 bases and J by 8 bases, with 10 bases between. In germline, CDR1 is MNHEY, CDR2 SMNVEV (reference sequence). The CDR3 consists of 13 residues. CDR3 protein: CASSLIGSHEQFF. CDR3 in DNA: TGTGCCAGCAGTTTAATCGGGAGTCATGAGCAGTTCTTC.

This sequence joins TRBV7-9 and TRBJ2-1; the match to TRBD2 covers 15 bases. The germline V gene has CDR1 SEHNR and CDR2 FQNEAQ (reference sequence). The CDR3 runs to 19 residues. Trimming at V came to 2 bases and at J to 10 bases, leaving 15 bases not matched to a gene. The CDR3, as DNA: TGTGCCAGCAGCTTAAGCCTGACCCCCGGGACTAGCGGGAGGAGGGAGCAGTTCTTC. Its protein product is CASSLSLTPGTSGRREQFF.